What follows is one T cell receptor beta chain and its context. Time point specified: baseline pretreatment blood. Stated treatment: 15 Gy SBRT to primary tumor, nephrectomy 4 weeks later. After SBRT, blood was collected at 2 and 4 weeks, plus baseline. The tumor was a clear cell renal cell carcinoma. The CDR3 is 14 amino acids. CDR1 is MRHNA, CDR2 SNTAGT, per germline. Unmatched junction bases numbered 4, after V lost 3 bases and J lost 4 bases. Clones were read by immunoSEQ multiplex PCR, and TCRdb kept only the in-frame ones, dropping some. The profile shows 70,000 to 100,000 clones, over 75% of them singletons. This entry is derived from a study of radiation and T cells in renal cell carcinoma.

This specimen was blood, taken from a patient whose treatment included radiotherapy and nephrectomy. The chain is built from TRBV6-4 and TRBJ2-3; TRBD1 matches 7 bases. This receptor was obtained from a man aged 55 to 70 with renal cell carcinoma. The CDR3 protein is CASSEGTDADTQYF. For the CDR3, the DNA is TGTGCCAGCAGTGAGGGGACAGATGCAGATACGCAGTATTTT.